This T cell receptor beta chain derives from a study of tumor and adjacent non-tumor tissue in lung cancer. Study at large: Around 4.2 million productive TCRbeta reads were obtained per sample on average. Broader study findings: Normal lung showed higher cumulative top 100 clone frequency than tumor. Significantly higher TCR diversity was found in tumor than normal lung.

No cell sorting was done before RNA was extracted from the tissue. TCRbeta libraries were built with three rounds of nested PCR, modified from ARM-PCR. TCRdb itself ran the multiplex PCR reads through MiXCR, one entry per CDR3 protein. The table records roughly 120,000 distinct CDR3 sequences, roughly 80% of them present only once. CDR1 is SGHNT and CDR2 is YENEEA in the germline V gene. This CDR3 has 14 residues. Details on this clonotype: The target antigen is unknown. At one of its ends the junction is not consistent with the germline gene, which may arise from a read error.

The chain uses TRBV11-3 and TRBJ2-7, with D perhaps matching TRBD1 or TRBD2 (5 bases each). The sequencing input was lung tumor tissue. This sequence was found in a woman aged 60 to 75 with non-small cell lung cancer. The CDR3 nucleotides read TGTGCCAGCAGCTTAAATACGGGGACCTACGAGCAATACTTC. Translation gives CASSLNTGTYEQYF.